These T cell receptor beta chains were read from a single sample in a study of blood T cell repertoires in COVID-19. TCRdb's copy holds only in-frame clones and misses some; the assay was immunoSEQ multiplex PCR. The table has roughly 100,000 clones, about 88% seen once. Material for sequencing was peripheral blood. The receptors here all came from a man aged 45-65 years with active or convalescent COVID-19. CDR3s include the opening cysteine and the closing phenylalanine or tryptophan. A D gene is named only where the DNA matches it firmly. The size entry is marked missing in some rows and otherwise reads once, few, many or a size class.

clone size	D gene	V gene	J gene	CDR3 DNA	CDR3 protein
-	-	TRBV5-6	TRBJ1-6	TGTGCCAGCAGCCCAGGGCATGGCTATAATTCACCCCTCCACTTT	CASSPGHGYNSPLHF
-	-	TRBV18	TRBJ2-7	TGTGCCAGCTCACGCCTCAGCGGCACCTACGAGCAGTACTTC	CASSRLSGTYEQYF
-	TRBD1	TRBV7-6	TRBJ2-3	TGTGCCAGCAGCGCGGGACAGGGGGCCGGAGATACGCAGTATTTT	CASSAGQGAGDTQYF
-	TRBD2	TRBV6-4	TRBJ2-1	TGTGCCAGCAGCCCGGGGGAGCGGGGGAACAATGAGCAGTTCTTC	CASSPGERGNNEQFF
-	-	TRBV10-1	TRBJ2-5	TGCGCCAGCAGCGCAATTTCTCGGAGGGAGACCCAGTACTTC	CASSAISRRETQYF
-	-	TRBV28	TRBJ2-5	TGTGCCAGCAGCGCTGACAGCCGAGTGGATCTACAAGAGACCCAGTACTTC	CASSADSRVDLQETQYF
once	TRBD1	TRBV9	TRBJ2-7	TGTGCCAGCAGCCCCCGGGACAGGGGATACGAGCAGTACTTC	CASSPRDRGYEQYF
-	TRBD1	TRBV28	TRBJ1-2	TGTGCCAGTCATACAGGGGCCTATGGCTACACCTTC	CASHTGAYGYTF
-	TRBD1	TRBV5-1	TRBJ2-2	TGCGCCAGCAGCCCACGGACAGGGACGAACACCGGGGAGCTGTTTTTT	CASSPRTGTNTGELFF
-	TRBD1	TRBV10-2	TRBJ2-5	TGCGCCAGCAGTCGACAGGGTCAAGAGACCCAGTACTTC	CASSRQGQETQYF
-	-	TRBV21-1	TRBJ1-1	TGTGCCAGCACATACCGGGACAGGGGTATGAACACTGAAGCTTTCTTT	CASTYRDRGMNTEAFF
-	-	TRBV9	TRBJ2-3	TGTGCCAGCAGCGTAGCAGTTAGCACAGATACGCAGTATTTT	CASSVAVSTDTQYF
-	-	TRBV3-1/TRBV3-2	TRBJ2-1	TGTGCCAGCAGCCAGTCAGGGGATGGTGAGCAGTTCTTC	CASSQSGDGEQFF
-	-	TRBV15	TRBJ1-5	TGTGCCACCAGCAGAGATCCCAGGGATAGTCAGCCCCAGCATTTT	CATSRDPRDSQPQHF
-	-	TRBV5-1	TRBJ1-2	TGCGCCAGCAGCTTGACAGGGCCTAACTATGGCTACACCTTC	CASSLTGPNYGYTF